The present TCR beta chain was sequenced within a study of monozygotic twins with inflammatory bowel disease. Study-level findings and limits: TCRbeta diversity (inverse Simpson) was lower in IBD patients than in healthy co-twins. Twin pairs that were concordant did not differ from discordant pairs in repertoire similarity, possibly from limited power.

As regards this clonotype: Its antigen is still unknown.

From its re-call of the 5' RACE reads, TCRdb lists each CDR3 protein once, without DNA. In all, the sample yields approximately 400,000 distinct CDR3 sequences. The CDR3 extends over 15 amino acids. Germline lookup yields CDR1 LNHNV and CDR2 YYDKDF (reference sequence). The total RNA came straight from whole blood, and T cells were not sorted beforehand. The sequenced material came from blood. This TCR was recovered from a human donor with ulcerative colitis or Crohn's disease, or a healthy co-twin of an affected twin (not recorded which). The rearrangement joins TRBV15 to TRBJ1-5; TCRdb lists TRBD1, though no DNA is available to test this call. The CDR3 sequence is CATSRGVEGWESQHF.